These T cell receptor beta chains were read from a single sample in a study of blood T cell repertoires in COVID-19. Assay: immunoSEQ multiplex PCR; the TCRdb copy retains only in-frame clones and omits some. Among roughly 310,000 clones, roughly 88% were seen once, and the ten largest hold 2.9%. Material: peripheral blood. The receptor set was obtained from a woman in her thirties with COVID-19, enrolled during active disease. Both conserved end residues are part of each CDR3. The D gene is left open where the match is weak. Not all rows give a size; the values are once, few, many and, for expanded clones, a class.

cdr3_aa: CASGSSDYGDTQYF
cdr3_nt: TGTGCCAGCGGATCCTCGGACTATGGAGATACGCAGTATTTT
clone_size: NA
d_call: NA
v_call: TRBV6-5
j_call: TRBJ2-3

cdr3_aa: CASSPRGELTTGELFF
cdr3_nt: TGTGCCAGCAGCCCCCGGGGGGAGTTAACTACCGGGGAGCTGTTTTTT
clone_size: NA
d_call: TRBD2
v_call: TRBV4-2
j_call: TRBJ2-2

cdr3_aa: CASSLGQTVTNYGYTF
cdr3_nt: TGCGCCAGCAGCCTCGGACAGACCGTCACTAACTATGGCTACACCTTC
clone_size: NA
d_call: NA
v_call: TRBV4-1
j_call: TRBJ1-2

cdr3_aa: CASSVASGGTDTQYF
cdr3_nt: TGTGCCAGTAGTGTCGCTAGCGGGGGCACAGATACGCAGTATTTT
clone_size: NA
d_call: TRBD2
v_call: TRBV19
j_call: TRBJ2-3

cdr3_aa: CAGRLAENNEQFF
cdr3_nt: TGTGCCGGACGACTAGCGGAAAACAATGAGCAGTTCTTC
clone_size: NA
d_call: TRBD2
v_call: TRBV5-8
j_call: TRBJ2-1

cdr3_aa: CASSLGQLNTEAFF
cdr3_nt: TGTGCCAGCAGTTTAGGACAGTTGAACACTGAAGCTTTCTTT
clone_size: once
d_call: NA
v_call: TRBV28
j_call: TRBJ1-1

cdr3_aa: CASSRTSGSYEQYF
cdr3_nt: TGTGCCAGTAGTCGGACTAGCGGGAGCTACGAGCAGTACTTC
clone_size: NA
d_call: TRBD2
v_call: TRBV19
j_call: TRBJ2-7

cdr3_aa: CARITSGTGCYNEQFF
cdr3_nt: TGCGCCAGAATAACCTCCGGGACAGGGTGCTACAATGAGCAGTTCTTC
clone_size: few
d_call: TRBD1
v_call: TRBV10-1
j_call: TRBJ2-1

cdr3_aa: CAWSVTGGVGNTIYF
cdr3_nt: TGTGCCTGGAGTGTAACCGGGGGTGTTGGAAACACCATATATTTT
clone_size: NA
d_call: NA
v_call: TRBV30
j_call: TRBJ1-3

cdr3_aa: CASSSVLTEGYTF
cdr3_nt: TGTGCCAGCAGCTCAGTCCTGACAGAAGGCTACACCTTC
clone_size: NA
d_call: NA
v_call: TRBV7-9
j_call: TRBJ1-2

cdr3_aa: CASRMDTMGGNTIYF
cdr3_nt: TGTGCCAGCAGAATGGACACGATGGGAGGAAACACCATATATTTT
clone_size: many
d_call: NA
v_call: TRBV7-2
j_call: TRBJ1-3

cdr3_aa: CASSFSGTLYYGYTF
cdr3_nt: TGTGCCAGCAGCTTTTCCGGGACACTTTACTATGGCTACACCTTC
clone_size: NA
d_call: NA
v_call: TRBV11-2
j_call: TRBJ1-2

cdr3_aa: CASSLTWNTEAFF
cdr3_nt: TGTGCCAGCAGTTTAACTTGGAACACTGAAGCTTTCTTT
clone_size: NA
d_call: NA
v_call: TRBV28
j_call: TRBJ1-1

cdr3_aa: CASSLYNRGQGTGELFF
cdr3_nt: TGCGCCAGCAGCCTCTACAACAGGGGGCAAGGCACCGGGGAGCTGTTTTTT
clone_size: once
d_call: TRBD1
v_call: TRBV5-1
j_call: TRBJ2-2